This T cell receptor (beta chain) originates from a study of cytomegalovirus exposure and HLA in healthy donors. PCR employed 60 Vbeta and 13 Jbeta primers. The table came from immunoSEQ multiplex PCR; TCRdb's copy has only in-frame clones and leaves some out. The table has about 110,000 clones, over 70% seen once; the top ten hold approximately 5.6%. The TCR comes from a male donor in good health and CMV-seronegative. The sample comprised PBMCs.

The CDR3 region is CASSLKGLAPYEQYF. For the CDR3, the DNA is TGTGCCAGCAGCTTGAAGGGACTAGCTCCGTACGAGCAGTACTTC. The J gene is TRBJ2-7, the V gene TRBV11-3, with TRBD2 matching over 9 bases. The germline CDR1 and CDR2 sequences are SGHNT and YENEEA. The ends lost 3 bases at V and 4 bases at J; junction bases unmatched: 7. This CDR3 has 15 residues.